This T cell receptor (beta chain) appears in the sequencing data of a study of human T cells and chemical hapten exposure (dated by TCRdb to the early 2020s). About the full investigation: For sensitization, 2% DPC in acetone was applied to a roughly 2 cm by roughly 2 cm area of upper inner arm skin. Weekly therapeutic DPC doses were additionally applied to the scalp of patients throughout the roughly 23-week study period. Patch tests used Finn chambers with 0.01% DPC on the upper back, scored after 6 days by International Contact Dermatitis Research Group standards. The mostly female patient cohort included alopecia areata with under or over 50% scalp involvement, alopecia totalis and alopecia universalis. The libraries were sequenced as a pool, and the TCR yield per sample differed mostly because of small variations in library volumes within the pool. This study followed changes in the peripheral blood TCR repertoire in vivo during primary and secondary sensitization of alopecia patients to the hapten diphenylcyclopropenone (DPC). Blood was sampled from patients pre-sensitization (week 0) and at 2, 6 and about 24 weeks after DPC sensitization. For TCR sequencing, blood came from 25 to 35 alopecia patients at anywhere from one to four time points (pre-sensitization, 2, 6 and 24 weeks).

This sample's time point label indicates: patch test 1, 2 weeks after DPC sensitization. The treatment or condition label, read with the paper, signifies: therapeutic diphenylcyclopropenone sensitization with weekly scalp DPC. Blood at each patch-test visit was drawn before the patch test was applied. To be eligible, patients had to be aged 18 to 70, diagnosed with alopecia and judged suitable for DPC therapy, while pregnant patients were excluded. Total RNA was extracted from unfractionated whole blood collected in Tempus Blood RNA tubes. On the study overall, not on this receptor specifically: All patients had alopecia, a presumed autoimmune disease, so their immune response might differ from that of healthy individuals. A positive correlation was found between the number of PT1 expanded TCRs and patch test score, with significance reached at thresholds 8, 16 and 32 but not 4. Repeated subsampling changed both the strength of the expansion versus patch-test correlation and the threshold at which that correlation became significant. No change with DPC sensitization was found in the number of TCRs above 1 in 1000 frequency, and no evidence of global repertoire structure alterations was found. Significantly more large CDR3 similarity clusters were formed by expanded TCRs than by pre-sensitization or healthy control sets, consistent with antigen-driven responses.

Preparation of the library involved RACE. These reads were obtained on a NextSeq 500. During library preparation, unique molecular identifiers were attached to individual cDNA molecules so that TCRs could be counted in a quantitative, reproducible way. Both TCR alpha and TCR beta chains were sequenced from each blood RNA sample. For the original study's pipeline: The median number of TCRs per sample was around 100,000, ranging from roughly 23,224 to 690,600. V, J and CDR3 annotation of the TCR reads was performed with the Decombinator software suite. Every sample was subsampled to the same number of TCRs (28,000) for the PS versus PT1 abundance plots. TCRs were defined as expanded if absent before sensitization and observed at least eight times at the 2-week time point. TCRdb applied fastp at Q25 and MiXCR to the public reads, then kept only in-frame beta chains. Rows matching on CDR3 protein sequence are summarized as one entry with the most common DNA and genes. TCRdb, rather than the study authors, made the V and J calls. Present in this sample are roughly 360,000 distinct CDR3 sequences, more than 4.5% of which were seen just once. Jointly, the top ten make up over 2% of the sample.

A few counts support this clonotype. The antigen this receptor binds is unknown. No base quality information exists; no much larger clone differs at one position. This sample comprised whole blood, obtained in connection with sensitization to the hapten diphenylcyclopropenone (DPC). The sequence was collected from a woman aged 45-59 years with alopecia areata. Some clones in this sample may be carry-over from other donors' samples.

DNA sequence: TGTGCCAGCAGTTTCCAAGCGGGAGCAGATACGCAGTATTTT. Translated, this is CASSFQAGADTQYF. Recombination joined TRBV12-3 or TRBV12-4 with TRBJ2-3, with 8 bases matching TRBD2. The CDR3, from cysteine to phenylalanine, totals 14 residues. Left in the record is the CDR3 DNA by itself, 42 bases read in frame from the first base. V lost 3 bases and J lost 4 bases, and the count of bases not matched to a germline gene is 3.